This is a list of T cell receptor beta chains from one sample in a study of cytomegalovirus exposure and HLA in healthy donors. Method: immunoSEQ multiplex PCR; TCRdb's copy keeps in-frame clones and lacks some. The sample lists tens of thousands of clones, about 75% occurring once. Sequenced input: PBMCs. These receptors were taken from a man aged 25 to 45 in good health and CMV-seropositive. The CDR3 runs from the conserved cysteine through the conserved F or W. D genes are given only for firm matches. Part of the rows lack a size; the others show once, few, many or a class for expanded clones.

>TRBJ2-7|-|-|TRBV2
TGTGCCAGCAGCCCCGACATCAATTTCTACGAGCAGTACTTC
CASSPDINFYEQYF
>TRBJ2-1|-|-|TRBV9
TGTGCCAGCAGCGCGGGAGGGGGCCAGGGGGACAATGAGCAGTTCTTC
CASSAGGGQGDNEQFF
>TRBJ2-7|-|-|TRBV6-1
TGTGCCAGCAGTGAATCTGCGGCAGCCGCCTACGAGCAGTACTTC
CASSESAAAAYEQYF
>TRBJ2-2|TRBD2|-|TRBV5-1
TGCGCCAGCAGCTTGGAAGGGCGGGGGGAGAACACCGGGGAGCTGTTTTTT
CASSLEGRGENTGELFF
>TRBJ2-1|TRBD2|-|TRBV28
TGTGCCAGCAGTTCCCAGACCGGGACTAGCGGGGGGTCCTACAATGAGCAGTTCTTC
CASSSQTGTSGGSYNEQFF
>TRBJ2-1|TRBD2|-|TRBV4-2
TGTGCCAGCAGCCAGGGGCCCGGGACTAGCGACTACAATGAGCAGTTCTTC
CASSQGPGTSDYNEQFF
>TRBJ1-6|-|-|TRBV6-5
TGTGCCAGCAGTATCGCAGGGGATGGGAATTCACCCCTCCACTTT
CASSIAGDGNSPLHF
>TRBJ2-7|TRBD1|few|TRBV6-1
TGTGCCAGCAGTGATTTGATAGGGACAGGGTCCTACGAGCAGTACTTC
CASSDLIGTGSYEQYF
>TRBJ2-7|TRBD1|-|TRBV5-5
TGTGCCAGCAGCTTGGAGGGACAGACAGGACAATACGAGCAGTACTTC
CASSLEGQTGQYEQYF
>TRBJ2-3|TRBD2|-|TRBV15
TGTGCCACCAGCAGAAAGAGGATGGTGGGGGGGACAGATACGCAGTATTTT
CATSRKRMVGGTDTQYF
>TRBJ2-7|-|-|TRBV27
TGTGCCAGCAGTTTATCTCTGGGGGCAAAGGAGTACGAGCAGTACTTC
CASSLSLGAKEYEQYF
>TRBJ2-2|TRBD1|-|TRBV7-8
TGTGCCAGCAGCGAGAGGACAGGGGACACCGGGGAGCTGTTTTTT
CASSERTGDTGELFF
>TRBJ2-1|TRBD1|-|TRBV28
TGTGCCAGCAGTTTATTGGAAGGGGGCAGAATAAATGAGCAGTTCTTC
CASSLLEGGRINEQFF
>TRBJ2-7|TRBD2|few|TRBV19
TGTGCCAGTAGGACTAGCGGGGGTGTCGGGGAGCAGTACTTC
CASRTSGGVGEQYF
>TRBJ2-5|TRBD2|-|TRBV5-1
TGCGCCAGCAGCTTGATAGCGGGGGGACAAGAGACCCAGTACTTC
CASSLIAGGQETQYF
>TRBJ1-5|TRBD1|-|TRBV30
TGTGCCTGGAGTGTTGGGACAGGGGTCAGTAGCAATCAGCCCCAGCATTTT
CAWSVGTGVSSNQPQHF
>TRBJ2-7|-|few|TRBV7-3
TGTGCCAGCAGCCCCCCGAGCTCCTACGAGCAGTACTTC
CASSPPSSYEQYF
>TRBJ2-7|TRBD2|-|TRBV7-8
TGTGCCAGCAGCAAGGGACTAGCGGGGGGACCTTACGAGCAGTACTTC
CASSKGLAGGPYEQYF
>TRBJ2-3|TRBD2|-|TRBV4-2
TGTGCCAGCAGCCACCTCCGGGGGGGTCCCACAGATACGCAGTATTTT
CASSHLRGGPTDTQYF
>TRBJ2-7|-|-|TRBV5-8
TGTGCCAGCAGCTTCCGCGGGGCTCGGGATCGCGTCCTCGGGCAGTACTTC
CASSFRGARDRVLGQYF
>TRBJ2-7|TRBD1|-|TRBV5-1
TGCGCCAGCAGCTTTGGACAGGGGGGCTACGAGCAGTACTTC
CASSFGQGGYEQYF
>TRBJ1-2|-|-|TRBV6-4
TGTGCCAGCATCAGCTGGGCGTATGGCTACACCTTC
CASISWAYGYTF
>TRBJ1-1|-|-|TRBV19
TGTGCCAGTAGTATCCAGGGCTATGAAGCTTTTTTT
CASSIQGYEAFF
>TRBJ2-1|TRBD2|once|TRBV7-9
TGTGCCAGCCAAGGCGGGGGGCACACTAACTACAATGAGCAGTTCTTC
CASQGGGHTNYNEQFF
>TRBJ2-6|TRBD1|-|TRBV28
TGTGCCAGCAGTTTAGGACAGGGGAATGGTCCTGGGGCCAACGTCCTGACTTTC
CASSLGQGNGPGANVLTF
>TRBJ2-7|-|-|TRBV5-1
TGCGCCAGCAGACAGGGAACTACCTACGAGCAGTACTTC
CASRQGTTYEQYF
>TRBJ2-7|-|-|TRBV4-1
TGTGCCAGCAGCCAAGATGAAGGGGCTGGGTCCTACGAGCAGTACTTC
CASSQDEGAGSYEQYF
>TRBJ2-7|TRBD1|-|TRBV11-2
TGTGCCAGCAGCTTAGGCGGGACAGGGACCTACGAGCAGTACTTC
CASSLGGTGTYEQYF
>TRBJ2-7|TRBD2|few|TRBV5-4
TGTGCCAGCAAAGCCCTGGGGATGGCGGGGGACTACGAGCAGTACTTC
CASKALGMAGDYEQYF
>TRBJ2-1|TRBD2|-|TRBV5-4
TGTGCCAGCAGCCTGGGACTAGCGGGATACAATGAGCAGTTCTTC
CASSLGLAGYNEQFF
>TRBJ1-1|-|once|TRBV6-5
TGTGCCAGCAGTTACTCGAGTCAGGGTTTTGACACTGAAGCTTTCTTT
CASSYSSQGFDTEAFF
>TRBJ2-3|TRBD2|-|TRBV19
TGTGCCAGTAGCCCTGCTAGCGGGGGAACCACAGATACGCAGTATTTT
CASSPASGGTTDTQYF
>TRBJ1-3|TRBD1|-|TRBV4-1
TGCGCCAGCAGCCAACCAGGGGGCGGAAGAAACACCATATATTTT
CASSQPGGGRNTIYF